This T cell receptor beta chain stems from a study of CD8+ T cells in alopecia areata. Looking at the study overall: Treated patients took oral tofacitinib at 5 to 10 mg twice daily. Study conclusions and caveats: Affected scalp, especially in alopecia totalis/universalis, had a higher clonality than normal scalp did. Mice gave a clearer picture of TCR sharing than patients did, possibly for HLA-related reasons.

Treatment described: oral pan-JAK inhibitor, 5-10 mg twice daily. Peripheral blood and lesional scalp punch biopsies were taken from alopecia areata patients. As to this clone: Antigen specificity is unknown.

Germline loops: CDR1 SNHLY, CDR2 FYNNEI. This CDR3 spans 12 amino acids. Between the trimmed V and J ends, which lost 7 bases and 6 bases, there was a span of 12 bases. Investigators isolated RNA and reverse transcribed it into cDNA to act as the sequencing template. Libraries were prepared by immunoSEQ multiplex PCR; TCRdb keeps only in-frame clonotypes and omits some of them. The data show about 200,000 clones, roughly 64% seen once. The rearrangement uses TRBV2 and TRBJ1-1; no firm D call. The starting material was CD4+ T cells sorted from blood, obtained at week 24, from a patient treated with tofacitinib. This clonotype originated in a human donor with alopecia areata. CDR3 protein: CASNDPDSEAFF. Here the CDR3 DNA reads TGTGCCAGCAACGATCCGGACTCTGAAGCTTTCTTT.